The sequence of this TCR beta chain was determined in a study of blood T cell repertoires in COVID-19. Cohorts were based on clinical histories the participants reported. A COVID-19 case had been met by exposed participants during the 2 weeks before study entry. Unmatched junction bases numbered 3, after V lost 6 bases and J lost 0 bases. The CDR3 contains 15 residues. Germline loops: CDR1 MNHEY, CDR2 SVGAGI. In the authors' methods: Reference gene primers were amplified, and this amplification served to estimate nucleated cell counts. Clones were read by immunoSEQ multiplex PCR, and TCRdb kept only the in-frame ones, dropping some. The DNA was the basis for D and trimming; V, J and clone size are from that table. The repertoire holds 200,000 to 300,000 clones, with 80% to 90% as singletons.

V and J are TRBV6-5 and TRBJ2-3; 10 bases match TRBD2. The TCR originated in a man aged 45 to 65 who had been exposed to COVID-19. Sequenced sample: PBMCs or T cells enriched from blood (not recorded which). The CDR3 reads CASRPLAGSTDTQYF. DNA for the CDR3: TGTGCCAGCAGACCACTAGCGGGGAGCACAGATACGCAGTATTTT.